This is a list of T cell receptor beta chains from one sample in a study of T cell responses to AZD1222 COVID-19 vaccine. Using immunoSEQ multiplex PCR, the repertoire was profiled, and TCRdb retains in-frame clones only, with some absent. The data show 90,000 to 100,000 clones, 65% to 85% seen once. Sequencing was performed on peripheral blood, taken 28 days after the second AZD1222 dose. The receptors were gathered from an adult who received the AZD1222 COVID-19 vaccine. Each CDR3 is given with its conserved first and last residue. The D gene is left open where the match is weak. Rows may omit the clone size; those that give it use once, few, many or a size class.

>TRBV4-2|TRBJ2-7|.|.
TGTGCCAGCAGCCAAGCTAGGCAGGGGTGGAACGAGCAGTACTTC
CASSQARQGWNEQYF
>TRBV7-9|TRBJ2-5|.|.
TGTGCCAGCAGCTCCGAAGAGACCCAGTACTTC
CASSSEETQYF
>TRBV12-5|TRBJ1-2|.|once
TGTGCTAGTGGTTTGGGGACAGCAACTAACTATGGCTACACCTTC
CASGLGTATNYGYTF
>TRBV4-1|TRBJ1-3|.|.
TGCGCCAGCAGCCAGAGTGGGGGTAGTGGAAACACCATATATTTT
CASSQSGGSGNTIYF
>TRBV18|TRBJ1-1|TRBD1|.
TGTGCCAGCTCGATCCAGCAGATGAGGACAGGGGTTAACACTGAAGCTTTCTTT
CASSIQQMRTGVNTEAFF
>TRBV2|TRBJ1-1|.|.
TGTGCCAGCAGTGCCCAGGGGAACACTGAAGCTTTCTTT
CASSAQGNTEAFF
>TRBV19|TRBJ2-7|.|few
TGTGCCACCGGGAAGGGGATGTACGAGCAGTACTTC
CATGKGMYEQYF
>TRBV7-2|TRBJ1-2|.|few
TGTGCCACCTATGCCCGGGACACAACTATCTATGGCTACACCTTC
CATYARDTTIYGYTF
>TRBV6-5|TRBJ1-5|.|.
TGTGCCGGGGGGGTCAATCAGCCCCAGCATTTT
CAGGVNQPQHF
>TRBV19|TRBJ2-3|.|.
TGTGCCAGTAGTATAGATGAAGCTAGTGGGGACACAGATACGCAGTATTTT
CASSIDEASGDTDTQYF
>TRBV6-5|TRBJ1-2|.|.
TGTGCCAGCAGCTTACCCGCCGGTGGCTACACCTTC
CASSLPAGGYTF
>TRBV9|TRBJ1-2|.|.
TGTGCCAGCAGCGTAGGGGGCCAGGGAGGTTTCTATGGCTACACCTTC
CASSVGGQGGFYGYTF
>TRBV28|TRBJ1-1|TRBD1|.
TGTGCCAGCAGTTTGACGGGACAGGGGTGGGTGGCTTTCTTT
CASSLTGQGWVAFF
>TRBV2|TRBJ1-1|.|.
TGTGCCAGCAGTGAAAGTGGCACTGAAGCTTTCTTT
CASSESGTEAFF
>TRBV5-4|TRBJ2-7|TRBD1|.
TGTGCCAGCAGCCGCCGACAGGGGGTAGCCTACGAGCAGTACTTC
CASSRRQGVAYEQYF
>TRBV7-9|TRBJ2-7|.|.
TGTGCCAGCGAGGACCTATCCTACGAGCAGTACTTC
CASEDLSYEQYF
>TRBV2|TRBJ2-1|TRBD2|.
TGTGCCAGCCGGTCGGGCGGGGGCTACAATGAGCAGTTCTTC
CASRSGGGYNEQFF
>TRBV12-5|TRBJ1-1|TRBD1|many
TGTGCTAGTGGACAGGGGGCTTTCAACACTGAAGCTTTCTTT
CASGQGAFNTEAFF
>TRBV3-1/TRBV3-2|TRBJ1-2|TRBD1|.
TGTGCCAGCAGGCCAGGGACAGGGTCTGGCTACACCTTC
CASRPGTGSGYTF
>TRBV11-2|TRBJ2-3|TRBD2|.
TGTGCCAGCAGCTTAAGCGGGAGGGCCCTAGATACGCAGTATTTT
CASSLSGRALDTQYF
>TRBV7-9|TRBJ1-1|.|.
TGTGCCAGCAGCTTAGTGGGGGTTAGGAGGTCTGAAGCTTTCTTT
CASSLVGVRRSEAFF
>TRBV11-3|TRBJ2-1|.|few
TGTGCCAGCAGCCCGCCTTTTGTGTTCTCATCGCATCCTGAGCAGTTCTTC
CASSPPFVFSSHPEQFF
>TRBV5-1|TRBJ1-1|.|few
TGCGCCAGCAGCTCTGACAATCTTTCGAACACTGAAGCTTTCTTT
CASSSDNLSNTEAFF
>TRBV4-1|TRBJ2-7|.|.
TGCGCCAGCAGCCAAGAGGGGCAGGGAAGGTACGAGCAGTACTTC
CASSQEGQGRYEQYF
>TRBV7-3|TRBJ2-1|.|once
TGTGCCAGCAGCTTAAAAGCCTATAATGAGCAGTTCTTC
CASSLKAYNEQFF
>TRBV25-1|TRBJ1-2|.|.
TGTGCCAGCAGTGACCCAGCTAACTATGGCTACACCTTC
CASSDPANYGYTF
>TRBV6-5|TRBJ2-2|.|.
TGTGCCAGCAGTCCCGAATTGGGCGCCACCGGGGAGCTGTTTTTT
CASSPELGATGELFF
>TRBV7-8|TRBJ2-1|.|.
TGTGCCAGCAGCTTAAATACGATCTCCTACAATGAGCAGTTCTTC
CASSLNTISYNEQFF
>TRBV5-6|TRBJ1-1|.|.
TGTGCCAGCAGCGTAAACATGAACACTGAAGCTTTCTTT
CASSVNMNTEAFF
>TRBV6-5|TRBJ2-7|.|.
TGTGCCAGCAGTTACTCGGGCAGCTACGAGCAGTACTTC
CASSYSGSYEQYF
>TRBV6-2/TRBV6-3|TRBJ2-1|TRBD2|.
TGTGCCAGCAGTCGACAACTAGCGGGAGGGAACAATGAGCAGTTCTTC
CASSRQLAGGNNEQFF
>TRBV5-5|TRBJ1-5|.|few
TGTGCCAGCAGCCCTGGGCTGGGAAGGGGGAGTCAGCCCCAGCATTTT
CASSPGLGRGSQPQHF
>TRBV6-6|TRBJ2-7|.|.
TGTGCCAGCAGTTACGCAGACTACGAGCAGTACTTC
CASSYADYEQYF
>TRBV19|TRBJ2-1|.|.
TGTGCCAGTAGTTCGGGGGAGCACTACAATGAGCAGTTCTTC
CASSSGEHYNEQFF
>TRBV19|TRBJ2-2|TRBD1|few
TGTGCCAGTAGTATCAGGACAGGCGAACCCGGGGAGCTGTTTTTT
CASSIRTGEPGELFF
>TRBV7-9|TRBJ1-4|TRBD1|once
TGTGCCAGCAGCCGAAGGACAGGGTTGGGTGAAAAACTGTTTTTT
CASSRRTGLGEKLFF
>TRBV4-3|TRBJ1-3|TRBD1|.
TGCGCCAGCAGCCAAGATACAGGGGGAATGTCTGGAAACACCATATATTTT
CASSQDTGGMSGNTIYF
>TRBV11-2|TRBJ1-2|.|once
TGTGCCAGCAGCTTTTCCGGGACAAACAGGGGCTACACCTTC
CASSFSGTNRGYTF
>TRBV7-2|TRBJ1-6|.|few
TGTGCCAGCAGCTTAGAAGCAGTATCGTCACCCCTCCACTTT
CASSLEAVSSPLHF
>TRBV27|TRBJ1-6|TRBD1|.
TGTGCCAGCAGTACAGGGGGGGCTTATAATTCACCCCTCCACTTT
CASSTGGAYNSPLHF
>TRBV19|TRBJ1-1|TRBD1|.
TGTGCCAGCTCAGGGGGCGACGCGAACACTGAAGCTTTCTTT
CASSGGDANTEAFF
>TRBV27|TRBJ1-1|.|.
TGTGCCAGCAGACCTGGCAGTCACACTGAAGCTTTCTTT
CASRPGSHTEAFF
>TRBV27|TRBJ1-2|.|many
TGTGCCACTGGGATCCTCTATGGCTACACCTTC
CATGILYGYTF
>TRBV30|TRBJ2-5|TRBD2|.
TGTGCCTGGAGTTGTGCCCTGACTAGCCCTAGGGGAGAGACCCAGTACTTC
CAWSCALTSPRGETQYF
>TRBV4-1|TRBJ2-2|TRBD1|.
TGCGCCAGCTTCGGGGACAGGGGTGGGCCCGGGGAGCTGTTTTTT
CASFGDRGGPGELFF
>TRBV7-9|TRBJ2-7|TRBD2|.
TGTGCCAGCGGCGTGGGGAGGGACTACGAGCAGTACTTC
CASGVGRDYEQYF
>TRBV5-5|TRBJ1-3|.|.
TGTGCCAGCAGCTTGGGGAGCGGGGGAACTTCTGGAAACACCATATATTTT
CASSLGSGGTSGNTIYF
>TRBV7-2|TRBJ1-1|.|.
TGTGCCAGCAGGATAGGGCCGAACACTGAAGCTTTCTTT
CASRIGPNTEAFF
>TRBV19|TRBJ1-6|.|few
TGTGCCAGTAGTATAGGAGGCGCCGGTGGCTCACCCCTCCACTTT
CASSIGGAGGSPLHF
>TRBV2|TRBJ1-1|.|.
TGTGCCAGCCTGGAGGTGAACACTGAAGCTTTCTTT
CASLEVNTEAFF
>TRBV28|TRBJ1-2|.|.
TGTGCCAGCAGTTTATCGCGAACGGCTCCAGCTAACTATGGCTACACCTTC
CASSLSRTAPANYGYTF